This T cell receptor (beta chain) was found in a study of tumor-infiltrating lymphocytes in localized non-small cell lung cancer. Study as a whole: Several tumor histologies, both smoking statuses, and some post-neoadjuvant chemotherapy samples were included. The study's findings and limits: Higher tumor T cell infiltration than in uninvolved lung was supported by TCRbeta sequencing.

Profiling relied on immunoSEQ multiplex PCR, and the TCRdb table lists in-frame clones only, not all of them. There are approximately 7,200 clones in the sample; approximately 61% occur only once, and around 12% lies in the top ten. The V gene end was trimmed by 6 bases and the J gene end by 4 bases; junction bases not matched to a gene: 1. The CDR3 runs to 13 residues. Germline CDR1 and CDR2: MDHEN and SYDVKM. In regard to this clone: Its matching antigen is unknown.

The receptor was isolated from a human donor with non-small cell lung cancer. The chain is built from TRBV28 and TRBJ1-5; 9 bases fit TRBD1. Source material: lung tumor tissue. CDR3 amino acids: CASRGQGNQPQHF. CDR3 coding DNA: TGTGCCAGCAGAGGACAGGGGAATCAGCCCCAGCATTTT.